The 7 T cell receptor beta chains reported below all come from one sample, sequenced in a study of PD-1 blockade in classical Hodgkin lymphoma. Using immunoSEQ multiplex PCR, the repertoire was profiled, and TCRdb retains in-frame clones only, with some absent. The sample has about 8,200 clones, about 86% seen once; the top ten hold around 20%. Every patient had relapsed following autologous stem cell transplantation, and cohorts differed in brentuximab vedotin exposure. Thawed PBMCs were subjected to magnetic negative selection, which yielded isolated CD8+ T cells. The sequencing used CD8+ T cells from blood, collected at baseline. The source of these receptors is a human donor with classical Hodgkin lymphoma.

This clone was seen once. V usage is TRBV27 and J usage is TRBJ1-4; 12 nucleotides align to TRBD1. CDR3 length: 14 residues. Germline-derived CDR1 and CDR2 are MNHEY and SMNVEV (reference sequence). Trimming took 5 bases from V and 9 from J; bases not matched to a gene: 4. CDR3 protein: CASSGGTGGQKLFF. The CDR3 region has the DNA TGTGCCAGCAGTGGGGGGACAGGGGGCCAAAAACTGTTTTTT.

The chain employs TRBV14 and TRBJ2-2, with D uncertain. Per germline, CDR1 SGHDN and CDR2 FVKESK. The CDR3 is 14 residues long. V was shortened by 0 bases and J by 6 bases, with 8 bases between the two germline ends. CDR3 amino acids: CASSQDLWAGELFF. The CDR3 region has the DNA TGTGCCAGCAGCCAAGATCTGTGGGCCGGGGAGCTGTTTTTT.

V gene TRBV7-9 combines with J gene TRBJ2-7; no firm D call. V lost 0 bases and J 1 base, leaving 4 bases between the germline ends. The V gene's germline CDR1 is SEHNR and CDR2 FQNEAQ (reference sequence). This CDR3 is 13 amino acids long. CDR3 residues: CASSLAGSYEQYF. In nucleotides, the CDR3 is TGTGCCAGCAGCTTAGCGGGGTCCTACGAGCAGTACTTC.

The chain has TRBV6-5 and TRBJ1-4, with D perhaps TRBD1 (5 bases). The V end lost 6 bases, the J end lost 7 bases, and 18 bases lay between the germline ends. The CDR3 sequence is 15 residues long. From germline, CDR1 is MNHEY and CDR2 SVGAGI. The CDR3 DNA reads as TGTGCCAGCAGCCGGACGGGGGGGGATGGTGAAAAACTGTTTTTT. It yields the protein CASSRTGGDGEKLFF.

This chain links TRBV19 with TRBJ1-1; TRBD1 might be the D (5 bases). This CDR3 is 12 amino acids long. From germline, CDR1 is LNHDA and CDR2 SQIVND (reference sequence). V was clipped by 7 bases and J by 9 bases, with 15 bases between them. CDR3 region: CASNNRMLKAFF. The CDR3 DNA sequence: TGTGCCAGTAACAACAGGATGTTAAAAGCTTTCTTT.

V usage is TRBV29-1 and J usage is TRBJ2-3; 12 nucleotides agree with TRBD2. J gave up 2 bases and V 8 bases, and 8 bases lay outside the gene matches. Germline lookup yields CDR1 SQVTM and CDR2 ANQGSEA. This CDR3 is 15 amino acids long. CDR3 residues: CSLAGGADSTDTQYF. For the CDR3, the DNA is TGCAGCCTAGCGGGGGGGGCTGACTCCACAGATACGCAGTATTTT.

A few counts support this clone. The chain carries TRBV10-1 and TRBJ1-2; D unresolved. The CDR3 is 13 amino acids. The V gene's germline CDR1 is WNHNN and CDR2 SYGVQD (reference sequence). Trimming pared 2 bases from V and 4 bases from J, leaving 8 bases between. The CDR3 sequence: CASSEARFYGYTF. CDR3 nucleotide sequence: TGCGCCAGCAGTGAGGCAAGGTTCTATGGCTACACCTTC.